This TCR beta chain was documented in a study of graft-versus-host responses after intestinal transplantation. The overall study: Recipients underwent multivisceral, liver-intestinal, or isolated intestinal transplants.

Notes on the study in general: Early post-transplant falls in HvG clones accompanied the peak levels of circulating GvH clones.

As for this clone: No antigen is known for it.

The CDR3 has 15 amino acids. CDR1 and CDR2 (germline): MDHEN, SYDVKM. Trimming removed 6 bases from V and 2 bases from J; junction bases left unmatched: 6. The table came from immunoSEQ multiplex PCR; TCRdb's copy has only in-frame clones and leaves some out. This repertoire shows approximately 100,000 clones, 86% found once; its top ten account for 1.4%. The rearrangement links TRBV28 to TRBJ2-7; TRBD1 aligns across 11 bases. The sequence was obtained from a human patient who received an intestinal transplant, so some T cells may come from the graft donor. Sequenced material: PBMCs, taken 255 days after intestinal transplant. The CDR3 DNA sequence: TGTGCCAGCAGACAACCGGGACAGGGGGCCTACGAGCAGTACTTC. This sequence encodes CASRQPGQGAYEQYF.